Each of the 31 T cell receptor beta chains below was sequenced from the same sample in a study of shared clonotypes between healthy human individuals. Here immunoSEQ multiplex PCR was the method, and the copy in TCRdb shows in-frame clones only, minus some. The table lists 2 million to 2.5 million clones, around 95% of them singletons, with approximately 0.13% in the top ten. Sample: naive CD4+ T cells sorted from blood. The subset was: CD45RA+ positively selected. The receptors here all came from a man younger than 30 in good health.

The chain recombines TRBV5-6 with TRBJ2-3; D not resolved. V was shortened by 0 bases and J by 0 bases, with 8 bases between the two germline ends. This CDR3 has 15 amino acids. The V gene's germline CDR1 is SGHDT and CDR2 YYEEEE. The CDR3 loop reads CASSLGPPSTDTQYF. The CDR3 DNA follows: TGTGCCAGCAGCTTGGGACCCCCTAGCACAGATACGCAGTATTTT.

This chain connects TRBV6-1 to TRBJ2-5; no clear D. CDR1 is MNHNS and CDR2 is SASEGT in the germline V gene. The CDR3 extends over 11 amino acids. Trimming removed 5 bases from V and 1 base from J, with 2 bases in between. CDR3 sequence reads: CASSSQETQYF. The CDR3 nucleotides read TGTGCCAGCAGTAGCCAAGAGACCCAGTACTTC.

V gene TRBV30 combines with J gene TRBJ2-3; D is possibly TRBD1 (5 bases). CDR1 GTSNPN and CDR2 SVGIG come from the germline V gene (reference sequence). The V end lost 0 bases, the J end lost 0 bases, and 13 bases lay between the germline ends. CDR3 size: 16 residues. CDR3 sequence (DNA): TGTGCCTGGAGTGTTAAAGGGGCGGAGAGCACAGATACGCAGTATTTT. Its translation: CAWSVKGAESTDTQYF.

The chain has TRBV30 and TRBJ2-1; D possibly matches TRBD1 or TRBD2 (5 bases each). From germline, CDR1 is GTSNPN and CDR2 SVGIG (reference sequence). This CDR3 is built from 13 residues. V dropped 0 bases and J dropped 8 bases, with 11 bases sitting between them. CDR3: CAWSVQLGDEQFF. The CDR3, as DNA: TGTGCCTGGAGTGTACAATTGGGGGATGAGCAGTTCTTC.

CDR3 in amino acids: CASSPQLLGVPNEQFF. The CDR3 nucleotides read TGCGCCAGCAGCCCTCAATTACTAGGGGTACCCAATGAGCAGTTCTTC. The V call is TRBV4-3, the J call TRBJ2-1; D tentatively reads TRBD1 or TRBD2 (5 bases each). The length of the CDR3 is 16 residues. Looked up from germline, CDR1 is LGHNA and CDR2 is YSLEER. Trimming took 4 bases from V and 6 from J, leaving 19 bases between them.

The chain carries TRBV28 and TRBJ1-4; D uncertain. Deletions cut 8 bases from V and 8 bases from J, with 15 bases between. Germline CDR1 is MDHEN and CDR2 is SYDVKM. The length of the CDR3 is 13 residues. The CDR3, as DNA: TGTGCCAGCCACTATCCGGAGCGAGAAAAACTGTTTTTT. It encodes CASHYPEREKLFF.

The chain is built from TRBV6-5 and TRBJ2-7; maybe TRBD1 (6 bases). From germline, CDR1 is MNHEY and CDR2 SVGAGI. The CDR3 is 12 residues long. V was clipped by 5 bases and J by 6 bases, with 11 bases between them. For the CDR3, the DNA is TGTGCCAGCAGTCTACAGGGCGGCGAGCAGTACTTC. It translates to CASSLQGGEQYF.

This sequence joins TRBV25-1 and TRBJ1-1; a possible D gene is TRBD1 (5 bases). Germline V lookup: CDR1 MGHDK, CDR2 SYGVNS. V was shortened by 6 bases and J by 0 bases, with 14 bases between the two germline ends. CDR3 length: 15 amino acids. CDR3 nucleotide sequence: TGTGCCAGCAGCTTCTCAGGGCCGGTGAACACTGAAGCTTTCTTT. Translated: CASSFSGPVNTEAFF.

The genes are TRBV11-2 and TRBJ1-2; the D gene is possibly TRBD1 (5 bases). Germline CDR1 SGHAT, CDR2 FQNNGV. V shed 4 bases and J shed 4 bases, with 10 bases lying between them. CDR3 length equals 13 residues. CDR3 DNA sequence: TGTGCCAGCAGCTCAAAGGGGAGCTATGGCTACACCTTC. Amino acid sequence: CASSSKGSYGYTF.

The CDR3 coding sequence is TGTGCCAGCAGCGTAGAGGTGGGTCCCGGGACTAGCGGCGGGGAGACCCAGTACTTC. It yields the protein CASSVEVGPGTSGGETQYF. The chain has TRBV9 and TRBJ2-5; 11 bases are a match to TRBD2. Germline loops: CDR1 SGDLS, CDR2 YYNGEE. With 0 bases clipped from V and 5 bases from J, the junction kept 15 bases outside the gene matches. The CDR3 runs to 19 residues.

This sequence joins TRBV7-3 and TRBJ1-1; tentative D call: TRBD1 (5 bases). The CDR3 totals 13 residues. Germline CDR1 is SGHTA and CDR2 is FQGTGA. V shed 5 bases and J shed 3 bases, with 10 bases lying between them. In nucleotides, the CDR3 is TGTGCCAGCAGCCCCGGGGGGGACACTGAAGCTTTCTTT. It encodes CASSPGGDTEAFF.

The chain couples TRBV6-5 to TRBJ2-7, with a tentative D call TRBD1 (6 bases). CDR1 and CDR2 from the germline V gene are MNHEY and SVGAGI. The CDR3 is made up of 15 amino acids. Trimming stripped 0 bases from V and 3 bases from J, with 12 bases between. CDR3 sequence reads: CASSYSRTADYEQYF. The DNA for the CDR3 is TGTGCCAGCAGTTACTCCCGGACAGCGGACTACGAGCAGTACTTC.

The genes are TRBV19 and TRBJ1-5; a weak D match, TRBD1 (6 bases). V was clipped by 5 bases and J by 0 bases, with 11 bases between them. The CDR3 sequence is 15 residues long. Per the germline V gene, CDR1 is LNHDA and CDR2 is SQIVND (reference sequence). Written as DNA, the CDR3 is TGTGCCAGTAGTCCCCCCAGGGGTAGCAATCAGCCCCAGCATTTT. This translates into CASSPPRGSNQPQHF.

The J gene is TRBJ2-7, the V gene TRBV6-5; TRBD1 agrees at 10 bases. The V gene's germline CDR1 is MNHEY and CDR2 SVGAGI. This CDR3 has 14 residues. Trimming cost V 6 bases and J 2 bases; bases outside gene matches: 4. The CDR3 loop reads CASRTGTGAYEQYF. The CDR3 region has the DNA TGTGCCAGCAGAACCGGGACAGGGGCCTACGAGCAGTACTTC.

The rearrangement links TRBV29-1 to TRBJ2-7, with D perhaps matching TRBD1 (6 bases). The germline V and J ends were trimmed by 4 bases and 1 base, with 11 bases remaining between them. Germline V lookup: CDR1 SQVTM, CDR2 ANQGSEA. The length of the CDR3 is 13 residues. The CDR3 loop is CSVVMDRSYEQYF. The DNA for the CDR3 is TGCAGCGTTGTGATGGACAGATCCTACGAGCAGTACTTC.

The chain links TRBV5-4 to TRBJ2-3; D gene unclear. There are 12 residues in the CDR3. The V and J ends lost 1 base and 5 bases respectively, with 5 bases between them. Per germline, CDR1 SGHNT and CDR2 YYREEE (reference sequence). CDR3 sequence reads: CASSLLGDTQYF. For the CDR3, the DNA is TGTGCCAGCAGCTTGCTGGGAGATACGCAGTATTTT.

The rearrangement uses TRBV19 and TRBJ2-1; 7 nucleotides line up with TRBD2. The V and J ends lost 4 bases and 8 bases, in that order; junction bases with no gene match: 5. Looked up from germline, CDR1 is LNHDA and CDR2 is SQIVND (reference sequence). This CDR3 region has 13 residues. In nucleotides, the CDR3 is TGTGCCAGTAGTAGAGCGGGATTCGATGAGCAGTTCTTC. Translation gives CASSRAGFDEQFF.

This clone was recorded once. This chain joins TRBV6-4 and TRBJ1-5; 8 nucleotides match TRBD1. CDR3 size: 15 residues. V shed 4 bases, J shed 3 bases, and the junction held 5 bases outside the gene matches. Germline-derived CDR1 and CDR2 are MRHNA and SNTAGT. CDR3 amino acids: CASSGQGLPNQPQHF. The CDR3 nucleotides read TGTGCCAGCAGTGGACAGGGGTTGCCCAATCAGCCCCAGCATTTT.

This clone was detected once. The CDR3 spells CASSPLTGPSGANVLTF. The CDR3 DNA is TGCGCCAGCAGCCCGTTGACGGGTCCCTCCGGGGCCAACGTCCTGACTTTC. The rearrangement uses TRBV5-1 and TRBJ2-6; D unresolved. Trimming left V 4 bases short and J 4 bases short, with 18 bases between. Germline values: CDR1 SGHRS, CDR2 YFSETQ. The CDR3 runs 17 residues.

V usage is TRBV29-1 and J usage is TRBJ1-2, with D possibly being TRBD1 (6 bases). This CDR3 region has 14 residues. From germline, CDR1 is SQVTM and CDR2 ANQGSEA. Trimming left V 3 bases short and J 0 bases short, with 11 bases between. The CDR3 sequence is CSVDIGGPNYGYTF. Here the CDR3 DNA reads TGCAGCGTTGACATAGGGGGTCCTAACTATGGCTACACCTTC. Combining the CDR3 with reference TRBV29-1 and TRBJ1-2 gives the whole variable domain SAVISQKPSRDICQRGTSLTIQCQVDSQVTMMFWYRQQPGQSLTLIATANQGSEATYESGFVIDKFPISRPNLTFSTLTVSNMSPEDSSIYLCSVDIGGPNYGYTFGSGTRLTVV.

With respect to this clone: Other DNA sequences in the sample encode the same CDR3. This sequence joins TRBV30 and TRBJ1-5; 10 bases fit TRBD1. This CDR3 region has 16 residues. The V and J ends lost 0 bases and 4 bases, in that order; junction bases with no gene match: 6. The germline V gene has CDR1 GTSNPN and CDR2 SVGIG (reference sequence). CDR3 sequence reads: CAWSVSRTGGNQPQHF. CDR3 nucleotides: TGTGCCTGGAGTGTCTCTCGGACAGGGGGGAATCAGCCCCAGCATTTT.

The chain recombines TRBV4-3 with TRBJ2-1; D call uncertain. Germline V gene data show CDR1 as LGHNA and CDR2 as YSLEER. V was pared by 1 base and J by 5 bases, with 12 bases between. This CDR3 contains 15 residues. The CDR3 sequence is CASSQAGRENNEQFF. For the CDR3, the DNA is TGCGCCAGCAGCCAAGCGGGTAGGGAAAACAATGAGCAGTTCTTC.

The rearrangement links TRBV7-2 to TRBJ2-5, with D maybe TRBD1 (5 bases). This CDR3 has 16 amino acids. Germline assignment: CDR1 SGHTA and CDR2 FQGNSA. Trimming took off 2 bases at V and 4 bases at J, with 17 bases between the two ends. In DNA form, the CDR3 reads TGTGCCAGCAGCTTACATCAGGGTAATGGTGGAGAGACCCAGTACTTC. Translation gives CASSLHQGNGGETQYF. Looking up the rest from reference TRBV7-2 and TRBJ2-5 gives the full variable domain: GAGVSQSPSNKVTEKGKDVELRCDPISGHTALYWYRQSLGQGLEFLIYFQGNSAPDKSGLPSDRFSAERTGGSVSTLTIQRTQQEDSAVYLCASSLHQGNGGETQYFGPGTRLLVL.

This clone showed up just once. This chain links TRBV10-3 with TRBJ2-3; the D gene is possibly TRBD1 (6 bases). V dropped 2 bases and J dropped 4 bases, with 13 bases sitting between them. Germline V CDR1 and CDR2: ENHRY, SYGVKD. This CDR3 has 15 residues. CDR3 loop: CAISEGRGSSDTQYF. The CDR3 bases are TGTGCCATCAGTGAGGGCAGGGGATCCTCAGATACGCAGTATTTT.

V and J are TRBV29-1 and TRBJ2-6; tentative D call: TRBD1 (6 bases). With 5 bases removed from V and 1 base from J, the gap between germline ends came to 12 bases. The CDR3 spans 15 residues. Germline V gene lookup returns CDR1 SQVTM and CDR2 ANQGSEA. The CDR3 DNA reads TGCAGCGTTACGACAGGCTCTTCTGGGGCCAACGTCCTGACTTTC. Protein: CSVTTGSSGANVLTF.

The chain couples TRBV6-1 to TRBJ2-7; 10 nucleotides match TRBD2. CDR3 length: 13 amino acids. Trimming cost V 8 bases and J 6 bases; bases outside gene matches: 7. CDR1 is MNHNS, CDR2 SASEGT, per germline. The CDR3 reads CASELAGVSEQYF. Here the CDR3 DNA reads TGTGCCAGCGAGCTAGCGGGAGTCTCCGAGCAGTACTTC.

The chain is built from TRBV18 and TRBJ1-4; no definite D call. With 3 bases removed from V and 3 bases from J, the gap between germline ends came to 14 bases. The CDR3 extends over 16 amino acids. Germline CDR1 and CDR2: KGHSH and LQKENI. The chain's CDR3 is CASSPPNLAANEKLFF. Written as DNA, the CDR3 is TGTGCCAGCTCACCTCCAAACCTAGCAGCTAATGAAAAACTGTTTTTT.

V usage is TRBV4-3 and J usage is TRBJ2-1; TRBD2 matches at 7 bases. There are 14 residues in the CDR3. Germline loops: CDR1 LGHNA, CDR2 YSLEER. The junction had 10 bases not matched to a gene; V was cut back by 4 bases and J by 10 bases. CDR3 in DNA: TGCGCCAGCAGCCTCGAAAATGGGGGGGACGAGCAGTTCTTC. Protein sequence: CASSLENGGDEQFF.

The chain is built from TRBV13 and TRBJ2-7, with 7 nucleotides matching TRBD2. The CDR3 has 15 amino acids. Trimming removed 0 bases from V and 7 bases from J; junction bases left unmatched: 9. Germline V lookup: CDR1 PRHDT, CDR2 FYEKMQ (reference sequence). This CDR3 reads CASSLGGRAGEEQYF. In DNA form, the CDR3 reads TGTGCCAGCAGCTTAGGTGGGAGGGCCGGTGAGGAGCAGTACTTC.

The V and J genes are TRBV19 and TRBJ1-3, with TRBD1 identical over 8 bases. Trimming removed 4 bases from V and 4 bases from J; junction bases left unmatched: 9. CDR1 is LNHDA and CDR2 is SQIVND in the germline V gene (reference sequence). The CDR3 spans 16 residues. The CDR3 sequence: CASSRASGGTGNTIYF. CDR3 coding DNA: TGTGCCAGTAGTAGAGCTTCAGGGGGCACAGGAAACACCATATATTTT.

About this clone itself: Other DNA sequences in this specimen translate into the identical CDR3. The V gene is TRBV5-1, the J gene TRBJ2-1; D gene uncertain. Germline V gene sequence: CDR1 SGHRS, CDR2 YFSETQ. The V end lost 4 bases, the J end lost 9 bases, and 11 bases lay between the germline ends. This CDR3 is 12 amino acids long. The chain's CDR3 is CASSPGGSEQFF. The CDR3 nucleotides read TGCGCCAGCAGCCCTGGTGGTAGTGAGCAGTTCTTC.